This TCR beta chain is drawn from a study of a mutant IDH1 vaccine in newly diagnosed glioma. Study overall: Patients, over weeks 1, 3, 5, 7, 11, 15, 19 and 23, received a total of eight vaccinations. With temozolomide cycles, or 4-6 weeks after radiotherapy alone, vaccination was started. Patients under treatment included roughly 62% males and 37.5% females and had a mean age of about 37 years.

Comment on this clone: What it recognizes is unknown.

The method was immunoSEQ multiplex PCR; TCRdb's version includes in-frame clones alone and lacks a portion of them. The data show around 30,000 clones, about 90% seen once. As to time point: week 11, during vaccination. Doses comprised 300 ug of mutant IDH1 20-mer peptide each, plus topical imiquimod. The donors' diagnosis was new WHO grade 3 or 4 astrocytoma that was IDH1-mutant and ATRX-lost. Germline-derived CDR1 and CDR2 are MNHEY and SVGAGI. Germline trimming cut 2 bases from V and 3 bases from J; bases unmatched to any gene: 6. There are 15 residues in the CDR3. The chain links TRBV6-5 to TRBJ1-2; the match to TRBD1 covers 7 bases. The sequence was obtained from a man between 18 and 29 years old with glioma. Material: PBMCs, obtained from a glioma patient whose treatment included an IDH1 peptide vaccine. The CDR3 loop is CASSYGGRGYYGYTF. The CDR3 DNA reads as TGTGCCAGCAGTTACGGCGGCAGGGGGTACTATGGCTACACCTTC.